The T cell receptor (beta chain) described here comes from a study of CXCR3-negative and CXCR3-positive naive CD8 T cells. Germline V gene lookup returns CDR1 MGHDK and CDR2 SYGVNS. This CDR3 has 15 amino acids. General study findings and limits: Post-cryopreservation CXCR3 expression was partly diminished, and the bulk of assays employed fresh PBMCs. Naive cells that were CXCR3-positive had more hydrophobic TRB CDR3s (compared with CXCR3-negative naive cells).

The TRB cDNA libraries were prepared by 5' RACE with UMI labels. TCRdb reprocessed the 5' RACE reads, keeping one entry per CDR3 protein, no DNA. The sample shows about 6,900 distinct CDR3 sequences, and 1.4% to 1.5% sits with its ten largest clones. As regards this clonotype: Its antigen is not known.

The clonotype originates from a human donor in good health. Some clones in this sample may be carry-over from other donors' samples. The sequencing sample was made of naive CXCR3+ CD8+ T cells from blood. The subset was: CD45RO-CCR7+CD27+CD95- naive CD8+ T cells expressing CXCR3 (TNR3+). This chain connects TRBV25-1 to TRBJ2-7; the D call of TRBD1 rests on TCRdb alone, since no DNA is present to check it. This CDR3 reads CASSDSRQGAYEQYF.